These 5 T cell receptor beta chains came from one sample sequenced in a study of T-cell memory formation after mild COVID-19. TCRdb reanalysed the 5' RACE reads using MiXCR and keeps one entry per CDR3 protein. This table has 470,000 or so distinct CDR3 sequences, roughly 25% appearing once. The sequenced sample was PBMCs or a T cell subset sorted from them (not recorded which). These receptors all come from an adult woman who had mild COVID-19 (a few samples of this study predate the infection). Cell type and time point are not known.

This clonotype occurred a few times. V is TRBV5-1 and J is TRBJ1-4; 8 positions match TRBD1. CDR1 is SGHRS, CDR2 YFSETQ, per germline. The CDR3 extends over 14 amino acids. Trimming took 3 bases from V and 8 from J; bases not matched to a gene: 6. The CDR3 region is CASSSTGAGEKLFF. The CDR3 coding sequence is TGCGCCAGCAGCTCGACAGGGGCAGGGGAAAAACTGTTTTTT.

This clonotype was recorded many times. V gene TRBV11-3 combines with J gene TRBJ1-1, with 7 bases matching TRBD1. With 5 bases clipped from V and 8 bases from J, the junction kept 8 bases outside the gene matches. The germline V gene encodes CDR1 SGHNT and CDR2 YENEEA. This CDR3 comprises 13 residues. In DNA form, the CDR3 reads TGTGCCAGCAGCGCGGGACAGCCGGCCGAAGCTTTCTTT. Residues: CASSAGQPAEAFF.

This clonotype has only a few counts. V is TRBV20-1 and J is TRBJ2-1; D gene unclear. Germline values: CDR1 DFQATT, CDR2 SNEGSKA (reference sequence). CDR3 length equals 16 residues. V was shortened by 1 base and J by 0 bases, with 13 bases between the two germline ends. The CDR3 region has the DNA TGCAGTGCTAGAGGCGGCCCTGGAAGCTCCTACAATGAGCAGTTCTTC. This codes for CSARGGPGSSYNEQFF.

The CDR3 nucleotides read TGTGCCGTTATCCGTGTCAGCGTTGAAACGAAAAAACTGTTTTTT. It codes for CAVIRVSVETKKLFF. The chain employs TRBV6-1 and TRBJ1-4; D unresolved. The germline CDR1 and CDR2 sequences are MNHNS and SASEGT. V lost 11 bases and J lost 9, with 25 bases in between. This CDR3 has 15 amino acids.

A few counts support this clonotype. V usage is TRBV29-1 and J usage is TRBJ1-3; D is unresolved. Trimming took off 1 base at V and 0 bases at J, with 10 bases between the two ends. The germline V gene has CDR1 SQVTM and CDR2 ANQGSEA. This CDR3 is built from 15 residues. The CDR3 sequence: CSVEGPGYSGNTIYF. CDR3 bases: TGCAGCGTTGAAGGTCCAGGATACTCTGGAAACACCATATATTTT.